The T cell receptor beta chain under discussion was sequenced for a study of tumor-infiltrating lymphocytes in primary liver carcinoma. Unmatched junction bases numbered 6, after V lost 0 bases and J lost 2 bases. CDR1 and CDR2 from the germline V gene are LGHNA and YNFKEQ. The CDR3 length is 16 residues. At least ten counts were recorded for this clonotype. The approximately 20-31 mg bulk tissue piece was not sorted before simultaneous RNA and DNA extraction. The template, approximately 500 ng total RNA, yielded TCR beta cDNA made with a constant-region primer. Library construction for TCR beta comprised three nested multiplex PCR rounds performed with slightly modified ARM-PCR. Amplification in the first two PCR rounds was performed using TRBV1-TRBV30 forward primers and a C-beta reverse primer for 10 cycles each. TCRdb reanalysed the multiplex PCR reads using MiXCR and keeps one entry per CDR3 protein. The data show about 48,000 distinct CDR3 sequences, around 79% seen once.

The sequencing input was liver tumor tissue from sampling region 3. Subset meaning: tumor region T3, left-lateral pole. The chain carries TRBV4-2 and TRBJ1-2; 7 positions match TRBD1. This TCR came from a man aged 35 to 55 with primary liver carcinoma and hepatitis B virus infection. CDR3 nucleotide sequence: TGTGCCAGCAGCCAAGAAGGGCAGGGGGGCAACTATGGCTACACCTTC. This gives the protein CASSQEGQGGNYGYTF.